Listed here are 4 T cell receptor beta chains from one sample, sequenced in a study of molecular identifiers for immune sequencing clone quantification. One entry per CDR3 protein results from TCRdb running MiXCR on the PCR reads. The sample comprises some 650,000 distinct CDR3 sequences, just under 20% of which are singletons, and 0.7% to 1% rests with the top ten. The sequencing sample was made of naive CD8+ T cells from blood, with Jurkat cell RNA spiked in. Documented subset: FACS-sorted CD8+CD4-CCR7+CD45RA+ naive T cells. These receptors were taken from a human donor in good health. Some libraries in this study had Jurkat cell RNA spiked in.

The genes are TRBV7-6 and TRBJ2-2; D is possibly TRBD2 (6 bases). Germline-derived CDR1 and CDR2 are SGHVS and FNYEAQ. V shed 4 bases and J shed 6 bases, with 15 bases lying between them. The CDR3 totals 15 residues. The CDR3 bases are TGTGCCAGCAGCTCTGGCCAGGGAGGAGCCGGGGAGCTGTTTTTT. It encodes CASSSGQGGAGELFF.

This clonotype was observed many times. This sequence joins TRBV28 and TRBJ2-7; maybe TRBD1 (6 bases). Germline CDR1 MDHEN, CDR2 SYDVKM. Trimming took off 6 bases at V and 1 base at J, with 13 bases between the two ends. There are 14 residues in the CDR3. The CDR3 here is CASSLDSLSYEQYF. CDR3 DNA: TGTGCCAGCAGCCTGGACAGCCTATCCTACGAGCAGTACTTC.

This clonotype was seen more than once but under ten times. The chain has TRBV19 and TRBJ1-5; tentative D call: TRBD1 (5 bases). CDR3 size: 16 residues. The germline gives CDR1 LNHDA, CDR2 SQIVND (reference sequence). The V end lost 1 base, the J end lost 3 bases, and 13 bases lay between the germline ends. The CDR3 is CASSIGTRGVNQPQHF. The CDR3 DNA is TGTGCCAGTAGTATAGGGACGAGGGGAGTCAATCAGCCCCAGCATTTT.

This clonotype appeared a few times. The rearrangement uses TRBV19 and TRBJ2-1, with 11 bases lining up with TRBD1. The CDR3 spans 15 residues. Germline V gene sequence: CDR1 LNHDA, CDR2 SQIVND (reference sequence). V lost 5 bases and J lost 3; bases outside the gene matches: 3. The CDR3 DNA sequence: TGTGCCAGTAGTTTCGGGACAGGGGGCTACAATGAGCAGTTCTTC. It is translated as CASSFGTGGYNEQFF. Complete variable domain (other parts from reference TRBV19 and TRBJ2-1): DGGITQSPKYLFRKEGQNVTLSCEQNLNHDAMYWYRQDPGQGLRLIYYSQIVNDFQKGDIAEGYSVSREKKESFPLTVTSAQKNPTAFYLCASSFGTGGYNEQFFGPGTRLTVL.